The sequence of this TCR beta chain was determined in a study of OX40 agonist ivuxolimab in advanced cancers. The table came from immunoSEQ multiplex PCR; TCRdb's copy has only in-frame clones and leaves some out. The data show approximately 42,000 clones, about 81% seen once. Study results and caveats: Fewer expanded clones were found on average in CD4+ than in CD8+ T cells.

Concerning this clone: Its antigen is unidentified.

Trimming removed 6 bases at V and 5 bases at J, with 14 bases between. CDR1 and CDR2 from the germline V gene are SGHRS and YFSETQ. The CDR3 length is 13 residues. The clonotype was recovered from an adult with an advanced solid tumor such as melanoma, head and neck, liver or kidney cancer. This specimen consisted of CD4+ or CD8+ T cells sorted from blood, obtained in a trial of the OX40 agonist ivuxolimab. This sequence joins TRBV5-1 and TRBJ2-5; possible D gene TRBD1, 6 bases. The CDR3 loop reads CASTTQGGETQYF. The CDR3 DNA sequence: TGCGCCAGCACCACACAGGGTGGGGAGACCCAGTACTTC. Looking up the rest from reference TRBV5-1 and TRBJ2-5 gives the full variable domain: KAGVTQTPRYLIKTRGQQVTLSCSPISGHRSVSWYQQTPGQGLQFLFEYFSETQRNKGNFPGRFSGRQFSNSRSEMNVSTLELGDSALYLCASTTQGGETQYFGPGTRLLVL.